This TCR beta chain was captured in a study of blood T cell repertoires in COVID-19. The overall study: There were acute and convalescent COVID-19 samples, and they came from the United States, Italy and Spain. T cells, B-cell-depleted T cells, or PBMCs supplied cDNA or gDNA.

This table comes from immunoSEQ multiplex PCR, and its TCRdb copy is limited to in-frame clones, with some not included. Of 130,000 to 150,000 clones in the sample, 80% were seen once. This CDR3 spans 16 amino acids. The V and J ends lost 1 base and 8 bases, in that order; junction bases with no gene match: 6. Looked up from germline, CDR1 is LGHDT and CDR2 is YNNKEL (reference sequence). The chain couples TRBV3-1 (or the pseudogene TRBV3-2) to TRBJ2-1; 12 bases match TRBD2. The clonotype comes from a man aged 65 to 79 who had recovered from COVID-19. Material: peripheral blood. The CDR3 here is CASSQGWSSGRDEQFF. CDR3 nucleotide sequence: TGTGCCAGCAGCCAAGGGTGGTCTAGCGGGAGGGATGAGCAGTTCTTC.